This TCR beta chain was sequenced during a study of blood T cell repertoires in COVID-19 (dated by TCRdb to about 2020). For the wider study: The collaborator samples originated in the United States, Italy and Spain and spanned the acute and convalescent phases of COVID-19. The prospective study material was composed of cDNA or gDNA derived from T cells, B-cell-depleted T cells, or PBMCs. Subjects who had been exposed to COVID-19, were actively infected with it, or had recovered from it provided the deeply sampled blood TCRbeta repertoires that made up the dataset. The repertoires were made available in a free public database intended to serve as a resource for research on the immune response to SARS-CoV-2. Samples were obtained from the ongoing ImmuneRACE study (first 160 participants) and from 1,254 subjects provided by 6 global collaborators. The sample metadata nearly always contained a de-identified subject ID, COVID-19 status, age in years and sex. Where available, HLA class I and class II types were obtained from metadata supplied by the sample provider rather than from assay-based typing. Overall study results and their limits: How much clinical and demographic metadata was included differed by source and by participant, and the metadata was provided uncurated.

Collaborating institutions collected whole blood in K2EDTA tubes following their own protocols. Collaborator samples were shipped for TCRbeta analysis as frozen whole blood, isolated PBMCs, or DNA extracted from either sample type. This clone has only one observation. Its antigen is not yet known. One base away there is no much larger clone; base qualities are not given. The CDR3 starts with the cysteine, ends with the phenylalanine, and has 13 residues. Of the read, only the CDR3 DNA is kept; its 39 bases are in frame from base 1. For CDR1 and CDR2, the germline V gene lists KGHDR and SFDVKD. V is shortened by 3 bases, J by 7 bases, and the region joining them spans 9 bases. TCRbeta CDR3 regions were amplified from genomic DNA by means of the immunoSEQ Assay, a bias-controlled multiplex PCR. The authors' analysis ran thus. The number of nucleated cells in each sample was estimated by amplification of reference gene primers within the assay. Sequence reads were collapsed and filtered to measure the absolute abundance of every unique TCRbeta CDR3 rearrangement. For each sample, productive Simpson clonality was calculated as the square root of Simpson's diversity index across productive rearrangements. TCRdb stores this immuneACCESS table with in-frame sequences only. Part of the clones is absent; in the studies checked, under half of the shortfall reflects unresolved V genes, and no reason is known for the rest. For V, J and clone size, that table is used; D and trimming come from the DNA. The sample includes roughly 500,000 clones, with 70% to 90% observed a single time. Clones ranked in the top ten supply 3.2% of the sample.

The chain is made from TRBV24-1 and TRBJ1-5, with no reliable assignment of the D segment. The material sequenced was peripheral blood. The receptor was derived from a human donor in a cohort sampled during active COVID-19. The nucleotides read TGTGCCACCAGTGATGGGAGAGGACAGCCCCAGCATTTT. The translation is CATSDGRGQPQHF.